These 10 T cell receptor beta chains were sequenced from one sample in a study of control samples from healthy donors and cancer patients. TCRdb's table, derived via immunoSEQ multiplex PCR, lists solely in-frame clones and lacks some. The sample shows around 140,000 clones, around 90% of them seen only once. Input material: blood. The receptor source for this set is a man in his forties in good health.

V is TRBV6-2 or TRBV6-3 and J is TRBJ2-1, with a tentative D call TRBD2 (7 bases). The V gene's germline CDR1 is MNHEY and CDR2 SVGEGT. The ends were cut back, 4 bases at V and 0 bases at J, with 16 bases in the middle. The CDR3 covers 17 residues. In DNA form, the CDR3 reads TGTGCCAGCAGTTTCCGGGGGGCCGTAAGCTCCTACAATGAGCAGTTCTTC. Translation: CASSFRGAVSSYNEQFF.

The chain couples TRBV28 to TRBJ2-3; D might be TRBD2 (7 bases). The CDR3 extends over 16 amino acids. CDR1 is MDHEN and CDR2 is SYDVKM in the germline V gene. Trimming took 5 bases from V and 1 from J, leaving 16 bases between them. The CDR3 sequence is CASSPLGGVGTDTQYF. DNA of the CDR3: TGTGCCAGCAGTCCTTTAGGGGGGGTGGGCACAGATACGCAGTATTTT.

The V call is TRBV15, the J call TRBJ2-2; 8 nucleotides agree with TRBD2. Germline lookup yields CDR1 LNHNV and CDR2 YYDKDF (reference sequence). There are 16 residues in the CDR3. V was clipped by 0 bases and J by 6 bases; unmatched bases: 6. The CDR3 sequence is CATSRDLAGGPGELFF. CDR3 DNA: TGTGCCACCAGCAGAGATCTGGCGGGGGGTCCCGGGGAGCTGTTTTTT.

The rearrangement uses TRBV6-5 and TRBJ2-2; 12 bases agree with TRBD2. The germline gives CDR1 MNHEY, CDR2 SVGAGI. The CDR3 is 16 amino acids. Germline trimming cut 4 bases from V and 5 bases from J; bases unmatched to any gene: 5. CDR3 in amino acids: CASSSPGLAGTGELFF. As DNA, the CDR3 is TGTGCCAGCAGTTCCCCCGGACTAGCGGGAACCGGGGAGCTGTTTTTT.

This chain joins TRBV24-1 and TRBJ2-3; 9 nucleotides line up with TRBD1. V trimming: 7 bases; J trimming: 1 base; junction bases outside the gene matches: 2. Germline V gene sequence: CDR1 KGHDR, CDR2 SFDVKD. This CDR3 comprises 14 residues. The CDR3 reads CATSRTGGTDTQYF. The DNA of the CDR3 is TGTGCCACCAGCCGGACAGGGGGCACAGATACGCAGTATTTT.

The rearrangement joins TRBV7-9 to TRBJ1-1; 9 bases are a match to TRBD1. V was clipped by 2 bases and J by 11 bases; unmatched bases: 3. The length of the CDR3 is 12 residues. CDR1 and CDR2 from the germline V gene are SEHNR and FQNEAQ (reference sequence). In DNA, the CDR3 is TGTGCCAGCAGCTTAACGGACAGGGGCGCTTTCTTT. This gives the protein CASSLTDRGAFF.

The chain recombines TRBV25-1 with TRBJ1-4, with TRBD1 matching 12 bases. V trimming: 3 bases; J trimming: 2 bases; junction bases outside the gene matches: 7. CDR1 and CDR2 from the germline V gene are MGHDK and SYGVNS. The CDR3 is 18 residues long. The CDR3 DNA reads TGTGCCAGCAGTGATTTTGGGGGGACAGGGGGCACTAATGAAAAACTGTTTTTT. Its protein is CASSDFGGTGGTNEKLFF.

This chain connects TRBV5-4 to TRBJ1-5, with D perhaps TRBD1 (6 bases). Germline-derived CDR1 and CDR2 are SGHNT and YYREEE (reference sequence). V lost 4 bases, J lost 7 bases, and 12 bases lay in between. The CDR3 is 13 amino acids. The CDR3 DNA reads as TGTGCCAGCAGCCGCGGGGGCTCCCAGCCCCAGCATTTT. Protein sequence: CASSRGGSQPQHF.

This clone has just one count. CDR3 amino acids: CSVAPGTGNQPQHF. DNA for the CDR3: TGCAGCGTTGCCCCCGGGACTGGCAATCAGCCCCAGCATTTT. The chain recombines TRBV29-1 with TRBJ1-5; D perhaps matches TRBD1 (5 bases). Germline V CDR1 and CDR2: SQVTM, ANQGSEA. This CDR3 comprises 14 residues. The V and J ends lost 4 bases and 2 bases respectively, with 12 bases between them.

As to this clone: Other nucleotide sequences from this sample produce the same CDR3. The chain recombines TRBV30 with TRBJ1-1; no clear D gene. The germline V and J ends were trimmed by 0 bases and 3 bases, with 8 bases remaining between them. The CDR3 has 13 residues. Looked up from germline, CDR1 is GTSNPN and CDR2 is SVGIG (reference sequence). This CDR3 reads CAWSVGRDTEAFF. CDR3 DNA: TGTGCCTGGAGTGTGGGTAGGGACACTGAAGCTTTCTTT.